This TCR beta chain was sequenced for a study of CD4+ T cells in melanoma. As regards this clone: Its antigen remains unidentified.

Study results and limitations: A reported correlation linked neoantigen-specific CD4+ T cells to CD8+, macrophage and B cell function. Neoantigen-specific CD4+ T cells in melanoma reportedly had diverse differentiation states.

TCRdb's copy holds only in-frame clones and misses some; the assay was immunoSEQ multiplex PCR. This sample carries over 100,000 clones, roughly 90% of them seen once, and the ten largest clones take roughly 3.3%. In germline, CDR1 is SGHTA, CDR2 FQGNSA. The CDR3 has 14 residues. V was pared by 8 bases and J by 9 bases, with 20 bases between. This chain joins TRBV7-2 and TRBJ2-1; TRBD2 is a possible D gene (6 bases). Sequencing was performed on peripheral blood. The receptor's source is a human donor with melanoma. The CDR3 reads CASRGASGFREQFF. CDR3 DNA sequence: TGTGCCAGCCGAGGGGCGAGCGGGTTCCGTGAGCAGTTCTTC.